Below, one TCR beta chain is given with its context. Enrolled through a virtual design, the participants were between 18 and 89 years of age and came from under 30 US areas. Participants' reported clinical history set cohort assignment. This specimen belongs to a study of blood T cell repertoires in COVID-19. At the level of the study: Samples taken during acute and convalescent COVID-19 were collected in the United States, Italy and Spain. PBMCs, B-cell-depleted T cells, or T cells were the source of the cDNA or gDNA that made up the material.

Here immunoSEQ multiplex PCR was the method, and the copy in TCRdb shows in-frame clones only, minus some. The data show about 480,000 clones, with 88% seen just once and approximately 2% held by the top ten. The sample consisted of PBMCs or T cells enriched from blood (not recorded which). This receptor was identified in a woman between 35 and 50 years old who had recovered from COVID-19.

The CDR3 region is CASSPPGHQGAYEKLFF. The CDR3 nucleotides read TGTGCCAGCTCACCACCCGGTCACCAGGGGGCCTATGAAAAACTGTTTTTT. The V gene is TRBV18, the J gene TRBJ1-4; 8 positions agree with TRBD1. Germline CDR1 KGHSH, CDR2 LQKENI. The junction had 9 bases not matched to a gene; V was cut back by 0 bases and J by 6 bases. This CDR3 spans 17 amino acids.